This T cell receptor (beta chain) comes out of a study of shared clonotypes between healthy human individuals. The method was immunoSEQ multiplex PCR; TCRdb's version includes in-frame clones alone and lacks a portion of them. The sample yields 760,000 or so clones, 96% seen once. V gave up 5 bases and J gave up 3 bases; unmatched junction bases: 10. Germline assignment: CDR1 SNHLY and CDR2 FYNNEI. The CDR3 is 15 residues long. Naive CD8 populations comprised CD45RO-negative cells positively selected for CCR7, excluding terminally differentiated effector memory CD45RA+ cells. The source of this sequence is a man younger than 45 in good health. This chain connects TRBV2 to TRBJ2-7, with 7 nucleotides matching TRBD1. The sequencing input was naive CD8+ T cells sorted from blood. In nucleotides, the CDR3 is TGTGCCAGCAGTCCTAGGACAGGACAACTCTACGAGCAGTACTTC. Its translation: CASSPRTGQLYEQYF.